This entry describes one T cell receptor beta chain. Its antigen remains unknown. The data were produced by immunoSEQ multiplex PCR, yet TCRdb's version contains in-frame clones alone and is incomplete. The sample has over 30,000 clones, approximately 93% seen once. These data belong to a study of T cells in tuberculosis. Across the whole study: Within 7 days of starting treatment, or before, PBMC were stored. Study-level points and caveats: GMM-specific TCRs were nearer to active tuberculosis alpha repertoires, suggesting expansion. Shorter CDR3-alpha in active tuberculosis partly drove smaller distances.

Germline V lookup: CDR1 SGHRS, CDR2 YFSETQ. V gave up 4 bases and J gave up 4 bases; unmatched junction bases: 11. There are 16 residues in the CDR3. As to time point: new active TB diagnosis, blood taken before or within 7 days of starting treatment. J is TRBJ2-3 and V is TRBV5-1; 8 nucleotides match TRBD2. The material was PBMCs, obtained at tuberculosis diagnosis. The receptor was isolated from an adult with tuberculosis. In DNA form, the CDR3 reads TGCGCCAGCAGCGCTAAGCGGGAGTGGGGTTCAGATACGCAGTATTTT. It codes for CASSAKREWGSDTQYF.